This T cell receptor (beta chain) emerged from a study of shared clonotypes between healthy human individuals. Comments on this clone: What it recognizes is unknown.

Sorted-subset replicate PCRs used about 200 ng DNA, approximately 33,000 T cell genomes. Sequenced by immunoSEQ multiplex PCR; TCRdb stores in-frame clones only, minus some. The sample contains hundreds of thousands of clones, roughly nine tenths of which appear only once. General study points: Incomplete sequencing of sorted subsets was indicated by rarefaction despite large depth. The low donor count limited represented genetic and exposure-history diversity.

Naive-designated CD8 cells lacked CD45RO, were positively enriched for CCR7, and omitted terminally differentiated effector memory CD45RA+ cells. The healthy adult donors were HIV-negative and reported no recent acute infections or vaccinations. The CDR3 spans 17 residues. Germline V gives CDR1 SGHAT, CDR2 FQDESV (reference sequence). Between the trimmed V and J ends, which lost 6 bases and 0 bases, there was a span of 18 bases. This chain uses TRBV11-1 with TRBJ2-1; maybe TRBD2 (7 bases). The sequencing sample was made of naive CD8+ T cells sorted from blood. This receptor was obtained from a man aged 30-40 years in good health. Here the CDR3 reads CASRITRGASSYNEQFF. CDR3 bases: TGTGCCAGCAGGATCACCCGGGGGGCGAGCTCCTACAATGAGCAGTTCTTC.